This T cell receptor (beta chain) was recovered during a study of blood T cells in healthy people across ages (dated by TCRdb to the mid-2010s). Broadly, across the study: In model experiments, template switching captured about one uniquely barcoded TCR beta cDNA molecule for every two T cells. To track age-related changes in TCR beta repertoire diversity, the study relied on deep sequencing normalized with unique cDNA molecular identifiers. Four age groups were formed from the donors: young (average approximately 16 years), middle-aged (around 39), aged (roughly 59) and long-lived (less than 85). To avoid experimental bias, donors of different ages were distributed randomly across sequencing lanes. Two additional independent replicas of 1 million unique cDNA reads from the same blood draw were analyzed for two donors (one aged 18 to 29 and one aged 80 or older). General findings and caveats noted by the study authors: Conclusive comparison of naive and antigen-experienced compartments was prevented by the profiling of bulk unsorted PBMCs. As age increased, observed TCR beta diversity per million T cells dropped in a roughly linear way, and a significant reduction was already evident by age 40. Observed TCR beta diversity correlated strongly with the percentage of naive T cells measured by flow cytometry. Because donor CMV infection status was unknown, age-related changes in expanded clonotypes were potentially confounded. Compared with the aged group, the long-lived group had more naive CD4+ T cells, fewer expanded clones and increased TCR diversity, suggesting age selection. Estimates of total diversity based on one million sequenced T cells were considered lower bounds and underestimates.

Receptors were amplified or captured by 5' RACE. Sequencing took place on an Illumina HiSeq 2500. The second PCR ran for about 6 to 12 cycles and used a J-beta primer mix along with a sample-barcoded 5' primer. Each TCR beta cDNA molecule received a unique molecular identifier from a template-switch 5' adaptor carrying 12 random nucleotides. Each sample yielded at least 3 million CDR3-containing paired-end reads. First-strand cDNA synthesis was performed from all RNA using the Mint cDNA synthesis kit, with priming by a TRBC-specific oligonucleotide. After uracil-DNA glycosylase treatment, a first 18-cycle PCR used universal primers M1SS and BC2_uni_R on all cDNA. Regarding the original processing steps: For normalization, 1 million high-quality reads, each with a distinct molecular identifier, were randomly selected from each sample. Instead of being binned into consensus sequences, reads with shared molecular identifiers were discarded. CDR3 identification, clonotype clustering and error correction used MiTCR with a Q25 quality threshold and the strictest error-elimination algorithm. A nonparametric unseen species model with Euler transformation was used to estimate a lower bound on total TCR beta diversity. The public reads were quality trimmed at Q25 with fastp and then assembled into clones with MiXCR by TCRdb, keeping productive beta chains. Under each unique CDR3 protein, matching rows form one entry showing the most common genes and DNA. The V and J calls, along with clone size, are taken from TCRdb and not from the paper's own processing. The sample table lists 1.5 million to 2 million distinct CDR3 sequences, 49% of them with a count of one. The ten largest clonotypes hold around 2.1% of the sample.

On this clonotype itself: Its antigen is still unknown. Per-base quality was not reported, and no clone a single base away is much larger than it.

Systemically healthy Caucasian individuals from Russia, some 36 in total and aged roughly 6 to 90 years, were included as donors. Around 10 milliliters of peripheral blood were drawn from each donor into EDTA-treated Vacutainer tubes. PBMCs were isolated by Ficoll-Paque density-gradient centrifugation, with at least 7 million obtained per sample. Trizol reagent was used to extract total RNA from PBMCs, with at least 5.5 micrograms per sample. For every donor, an aliquot of PBMCs went through flow cytometry to measure the percentages of naive CD45RAhigh/CD27high T cells. As encoded in the germline V gene (reference sequence), CDR1 is DFQATT while CDR2 is SNEGSKA. The junction carries 9 bases between V and J, which are trimmed by 6 bases and 0 bases respectively. The CDR3 goes from the cysteine to the phenylalanine over 12 residues. The retained sequence is limited to the CDR3, 36 bases, with the frame set at the first base.

The chain employs TRBV20-1 and TRBJ2-7; the D gene is perhaps TRBD1, from 5 matching bases. The sequencing sample was made of blood. The TCR originated in a woman in her forties in good health. The CDR3 amino acid sequence is: CSAPDNSYEQYF. The sequenced DNA is TGCAGTGCCCCGGACAACTCCTACGAGCAGTACTTC.